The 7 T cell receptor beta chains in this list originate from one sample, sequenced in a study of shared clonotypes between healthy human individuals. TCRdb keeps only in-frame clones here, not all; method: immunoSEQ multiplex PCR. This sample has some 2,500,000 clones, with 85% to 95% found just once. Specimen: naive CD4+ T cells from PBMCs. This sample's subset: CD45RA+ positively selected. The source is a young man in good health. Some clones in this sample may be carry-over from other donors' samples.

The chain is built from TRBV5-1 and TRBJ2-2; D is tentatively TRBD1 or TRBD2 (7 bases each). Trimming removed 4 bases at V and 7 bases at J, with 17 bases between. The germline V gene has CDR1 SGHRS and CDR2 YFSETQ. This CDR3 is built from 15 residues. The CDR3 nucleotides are TGCGCCAGCAGCCCGGGGAGGGGGCTTCACGGGGAGCTGTTTTTT. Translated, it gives CASSPGRGLHGELFF. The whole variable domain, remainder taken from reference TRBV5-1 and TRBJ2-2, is KAGVTQTPRYLIKTRGQQVTLSCSPISGHRSVSWYQQTPGQGLQFLFEYFSETQRNKGNFPGRFSGRQFSNSRSEMNVSTLELGDSALYLCASSPGRGLHGELFFGEGSRLTVL.

CDR3 nucleotides: TGTGCCAGCAGTGAAGGGAATCGATATGGCTACACCTTC. As protein: CASSEGNRYGYTF. The rearrangement uses TRBV6-1 and TRBJ1-2; D ambiguous. The CDR3 consists of 13 residues. Trimming left V 1 base short and J 5 bases short, with 8 bases between. Germline V gene lookup returns CDR1 MNHNS and CDR2 SASEGT.

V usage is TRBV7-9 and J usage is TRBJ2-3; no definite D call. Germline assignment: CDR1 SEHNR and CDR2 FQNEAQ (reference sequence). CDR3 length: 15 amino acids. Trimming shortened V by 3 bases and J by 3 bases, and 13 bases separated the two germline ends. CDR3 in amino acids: CASSFLIGSTDTQYF. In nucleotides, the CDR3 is TGTGCCAGCAGCTTTCTCATAGGGTCGACAGATACGCAGTATTTT.

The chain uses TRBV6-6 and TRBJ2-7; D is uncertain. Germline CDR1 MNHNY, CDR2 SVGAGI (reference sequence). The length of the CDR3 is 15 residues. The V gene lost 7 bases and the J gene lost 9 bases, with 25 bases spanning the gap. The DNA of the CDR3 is TGTGCCAGCACCACCGAAGCGAGAGGCAGTAGAAGGCAGTACTTC. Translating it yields CASTTEARGSRRQYF.

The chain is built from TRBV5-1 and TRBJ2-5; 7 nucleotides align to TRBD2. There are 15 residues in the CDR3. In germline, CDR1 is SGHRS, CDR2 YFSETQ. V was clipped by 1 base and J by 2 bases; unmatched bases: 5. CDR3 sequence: CASSLSAGVQETQYF. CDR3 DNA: TGCGCCAGCAGCTTGTCCGCGGGAGTACAAGAGACCCAGTACTTC.

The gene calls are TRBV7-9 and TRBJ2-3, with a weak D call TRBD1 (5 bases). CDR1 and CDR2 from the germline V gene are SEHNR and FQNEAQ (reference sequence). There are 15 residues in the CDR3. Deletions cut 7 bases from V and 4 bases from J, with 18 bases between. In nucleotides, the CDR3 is TGTGCCAGCATCCCGACAGCTTTTAGACCAGATACGCAGTATTTT. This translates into CASIPTAFRPDTQYF.

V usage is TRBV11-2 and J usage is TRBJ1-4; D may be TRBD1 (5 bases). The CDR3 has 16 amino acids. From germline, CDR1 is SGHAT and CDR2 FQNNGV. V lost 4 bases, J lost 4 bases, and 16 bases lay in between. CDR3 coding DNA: TGTGCCAGCAGCTCCGGCAAGGGGAGGCTTAATGAAAAACTGTTTTTT. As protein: CASSSGKGRLNEKLFF.